This TCR beta chain was captured in a study of Graves' ophthalmopathy and Graves' hyperthyroidism. CDR1 and CDR2 (germline): SNHLY, FYNNEI. The CDR3 is made up of 14 amino acids. The ends were cut back, 2 bases at V and 6 bases at J, with 13 bases in the middle. This clonotype was recorded at least ten times. A diagnosis was made from clinical symptoms together with serum thyroxine, TRAb, thyroid ultrasound and orbital computed tomography. RNA transcripts were the source from which TCR beta CDR3 regions were amplified. After a first-round RT-PCR with HTBI primers, a second-round multiplex PCR was run. Via MiXCR, TCRdb re-called the multiplex PCR reads, giving one row per CDR3 protein. The sample includes some 1.1 million distinct CDR3 sequences, 35% to 40% of them seen just once.

This clonotype was obtained from an adult man with Graves' hyperthyroidism. The sequencing sample was made of peripheral blood or thyroid tissue (not recorded which). V gene TRBV2 combines with J gene TRBJ1-1, with D perhaps TRBD1 (6 bases). The CDR3 protein is CASSEIGGISEAFF. CDR3 in DNA: TGTGCCAGCAGTGAAATTGGGGGCATATCTGAAGCTTTCTTT.